Listed below are T cell receptor beta chains from one sample, sequenced in a study of blood T cells in healthy people across ages. MiXCR, run by TCRdb on the 5' RACE reads, gives a single entry per CDR3 protein. The sample lists 760,000 or so distinct CDR3 sequences; just under 25% were seen once. These data are also associated with another study on T cells of mothers and their children.

Sequenced input: blood. The receptors originated from a boy between 10 and 17 years old in good health. The conserved cysteine and the conserved F or W are not part of the CDR3 here.

TRBJ1-6,12,TRBV20-1,SAREHGPNSPLH
TRBJ2-5,14,TRBV5-1,ASSLGGQGARETQY
TRBJ2-5,12,TRBV10-3,AISGGFGEETQY
TRBJ2-1,14,TRBV28,ASSANKAPVHNEQF
TRBJ1-4,13,TRBV12-3/TRBV12-4,ASTLGGQPNEKLF
TRBJ1-4,14,TRBV28,ASSLASFPSNEKLF
TRBJ2-6,12,TRBV15,ATRHFSGANVLT
TRBJ1-4,14,TRBV2,ASSNFGQGGNEKLF
TRBJ2-1,14,TRBV20-1,SARESTLVPYNEQF
TRBJ1-4,15,TRBV12-3/TRBV12-4,ASRGRDNPPTNEKLF
.,13,TRBV28,ASSFSPSGSHEQY
TRBJ1-2,16,TRBV27,ASSSLKTGGAPNYGYT
TRBJ2-5,9,TRBV29-1,SGRQGWEQY
TRBJ1-2,15,TRBV7-2,ASNTLMRGRTNYGYT
TRBJ2-2,11,TRBV25-1,ASSETRGGELF
TRBJ1-4,13,TRBV12-3/TRBV12-4,ASSSAGGANEKLF
TRBJ2-1,12,TRBV3-1,ASSQGDLGNGQF
TRBJ2-1,13,TRBV7-2,ASSPRQGSYNEQF
TRBJ2-1,16,TRBV7-3,ASSLNVPGSTGHNEQF
TRBJ2-1,11,TRBV4-1,ASSQGGPGKQF
TRBJ2-7,13,TRBV27,ASSPGWGNTYEQY
TRBJ1-1,13,TRBV29-1,SVVGSQGRWTEAF
TRBJ2-3,14,TRBV9,ASSGIAGGGADTQY
TRBJ2-1,16,TRBV29-1,SVEEGTRGERELNEQF
TRBJ2-7,12,TRBV7-9,ASSLDLVAYEQY
TRBJ2-4,15,TRBV6-2/TRBV6-3,ASPRATGGESKNIQY
TRBJ1-1,12,TRBV4-3,ASSPDQDNTEAF
TRBJ2-7,12,TRBV20-1,SASQGQGAYDQY
TRBJ1-4,13,TRBV4-3,ASSQDRTNNEKLF
TRBJ2-1,14,TRBV7-9,ASSLISGRSYNEQF
TRBJ2-2,12,TRBV12-3/TRBV12-4,ASRGQGVTGELF
TRBJ1-1,15,TRBV6-2/TRBV6-3,ASSDGGRGRRNTEAF
.,12,TRBV20-1,SAQRTSGGETQY